This record concerns one T cell receptor (beta chain) sequence. Its recognized antigen is unknown. No much larger clone exists at a distance of one base, and base qualities are not known. TCR CDR3 regions were amplified from genomic DNA by multiplex PCR using the deep immunoSEQ assay. Extracted genomic DNA from each cell subset was spread evenly across all wells of several immunoSEQ 96-well plates, with each plate serving as a replicate. Each replicate PCR for sorted subsets received roughly 200 ng genomic DNA, equal to about 29,000 T cell genomes. Purified libraries were quantified with a Qubit 3.0 fluorometer, sized on a Bioanalyzer 2100, and re-quantified with the KAPA Library Quantification kit. Every immunoSEQ 96-well plate was sequenced on a dedicated single-read 150-cycle Illumina NextSeq 550 flow cell. Turning to the authors' computational methods: Because only junctional sequences without quality scores were contained in the immunoSEQ output, filtering matching that applied to full-length reads could not be performed. Sequences were annotated with PyIR, a Python wrapper for IgBLAST v1.9, using IMGT germline references to assign V/J genes and CDR3. Reads were filtered out if the reads had weak V/J assignments (E-value above 1e-6), no CDR3, stop codons, out-of-frame junctions, or ambiguous translated residues. A V3J clonotype was defined by an identical inferred V gene, J gene, and CDR3 amino acid sequence. Percentage overlap between repertoires was calculated by dividing the number of shared unique clonotypes by the size of the smaller repertoire. RTK rarefaction, the Chao1 estimator, and Recon v2.1 estimates of unobserved clonotypes were used to assess repertoire richness. Generation probabilities for all TCRbeta clonotypes obtained by the gDNA method from a handful of donors were computed using OLGA. The immuneACCESS repertoire file appears here via TCRdb, limited to in-frame rearrangements. These files lack a portion of the clones; in checked studies, under half of the deficit traces to unresolved V genes, and the cause of the others is not known. The DNA was the basis for D and trimming; V, J and clone size are from that table. The sample yields over a million clones; 70% to 80% were counted once. The ten largest clones capture 0.4% to 0.55% of the sample.

The donors were healthy, HIV-negative adults with no recently reported acute infections or vaccinations. Every donor was a Caucasian adult living in Nashville, Tennessee, USA. CD4+ T cells were enriched by magnetic negative selection; naive cells were then positively selected on CD45RA, and the negative fraction formed the memory subset. Blood was collected by leukapheresis, and PBMCs were isolated by Ficoll-Histopaque density gradient centrifugation and then cryopreserved in liquid nitrogen vapor phase. Purity and quantity of every magnetically sorted T cell population were checked by analytical flow cytometry. Genomic DNA was isolated from every sorted fraction and measured by UV absorbance on a Nanodrop 2000c. The sample comes from a study of shared clonotypes between healthy human individuals (dated by TCRdb to 2020 to 2022). Regarding the complete study: Three men and a couple of women, aged 18 to 49 years, made up the cohort. For each donor, CD4 naive and CD4 memory were each given three plates, CD8 naive was given two plates, and CD8 memory was given one plate. The study deeply sequenced blood TCR repertoires of five healthy adults to estimate repertoire size and the extent of clonotype sharing between individuals. To increase sequencing depth and limit assay-specific biases, different laboratories used diverse techniques to prepare libraries and sequence TCR repertoires. Leukapheresis yielded between about 0.8 and 8.9 billion PBMCs per donor. The paper as a whole reports these results and caveats: When a few donors were compared, the shared fraction of clonotypes was about 5.4% for naive CD4, about 4% for naive CD8, 2% to 2.5% for memory CD4, and approximately 0.4% for memory CD8. Pairwise subsampling led to the expectation that sequencing depth would affect the degree of clonotype sharing among donors. Higher generation probabilities were observed for clonotypes shared by all four sorted-subset donors than for non-shared clonotypes. Rarefaction of sorted-subset datasets indicated incomplete sequencing despite the large sequencing depth. Larger estimated clonotype richness was generally found for naive subsets than for memory subsets. The genetic and exposure-history diversity represented was limited by the small number of donors. Sampling was restricted to blood, and TCR repertoires in tissues likely differ from the TCR repertoires found in blood.

Relative to germline, V is 2 bases shorter and J is 0 bases shorter, with 8 bases between their ends. Based on the germline V gene, the CDR1 and CDR2 sequences are SNHLY and FYNNEI. From the cysteine up to the phenylalanine, the CDR3 has a length of 14 residues. The read is trimmed to its CDR3 DNA, 42 bases read in frame from base 1. The TCR originated in a young man in good health. Some clones in this sample may be carry-over from other donors' samples. Recombination linked TRBV2 to TRBJ2-7, with TRBD2 tentatively as D gene (5 bases match). Sequencing was performed on memory CD4+ T cells from PBMCs. In the paper's terms, the cell subset or site label means: CD45RA-negative fraction. The CDR3 loop reads CASSERTASYEQYF. At the DNA level, the sequence is TGTGCCAGCAGTGAAAGGACTGCCTCCTACGAGCAGTACTTC.